What follows is one T cell receptor (beta chain) and its context. This sample is drawn from a study of technical replicates of blood from a handful of donors. The protocol was immunoSEQ multiplex PCR, while the TCRdb copy is restricted to in-frame clones and leaves out a portion. The sample has tens of thousands of clones; approximately 75% are singletons. Trimming left V 5 bases short and J 9 bases short, with 22 bases between. The CDR3 consists of 15 residues. Germline CDR1 is SGHAT and CDR2 is FQNNGV. The chain carries TRBV11-2 and TRBJ2-5; possible D gene TRBD2, 7 bases. The sequencing sample was made of PBMCs. The receptor was derived from a human donor in good health. Some clones in this sample may be carry-over from other donors' samples. The CDR3 nucleotides read TGTGCCAGCAGCCGATCCGGGACTACCAGGGGAGCCCAGTACTTC. It translates to CASSRSGTTRGAQYF.